A single sample is the source of the 8 T cell receptor beta chains below, sequenced in a study of shared clonotypes between healthy human individuals. CD45RO-negative cells were positively selected for CCR7, leaving out terminally differentiated effector memory CD45RA+ cells. Here immunoSEQ multiplex PCR was the method, and the copy in TCRdb shows in-frame clones only, minus some. The sample shows around 550,000 clones, approximately 95% of them seen only once. The sample taken for sequencing was naive CD8+ T cells sorted from blood. Source of these receptors: a woman in her thirties in good health.

This clone has a single count. V is TRBV28 and J is TRBJ2-1, with D possibly being TRBD2 (6 bases). The ends were cut back, 3 bases at V and 0 bases at J, with 12 bases in the middle. The CDR3 is 16 residues long. Germline V gives CDR1 MDHEN, CDR2 SYDVKM. CDR3 sequence (DNA): TGTGCCAGCAGTTTTATCGGGGGAAACTCCTACAATGAGCAGTTCTTC. Translating gives CASSFIGGNSYNEQFF.

Of note for this clone: The same CDR3 also results from other DNA sequences found in this sample. The V gene is TRBV28, the J gene TRBJ2-5; D gene unclear. Trimming removed 6 bases at V and 5 bases at J, with 13 bases between. The CDR3 runs 13 residues. Germline-derived CDR1 and CDR2 are MDHEN and SYDVKM. The CDR3 nucleotides read TGTGCCAGCAGCCCCGGCCTCGGGGAGACCCAGTACTTC. This encodes CASSPGLGETQYF.

This chain joins TRBV30 and TRBJ2-5; 7 nucleotides align to TRBD1. The DNA end lines up better with TRBJ2-7; the J call may be wrong. The length of the CDR3 is 11 residues. Germline V gene sequence: CDR1 GTSNPN, CDR2 SVGIG (reference sequence). The CDR3 region has the DNA TGTGCCTGGGGGACAGTCTACGAGCAGTACTTC. Its protein is CAWGTVYEQYF.

The chain uses TRBV11-2 and TRBJ2-7; the D is unclear. In germline, CDR1 is SGHAT, CDR2 FQNNGV. The CDR3 length is 14 residues. The ends were cut back, 1 base at V and 2 bases at J, with 9 bases in the middle. For the CDR3, the DNA is TGTGCCAGCAGCTTAGCTGAGTTAGCCTACGAGCAGTACTTC. This sequence encodes CASSLAELAYEQYF.

Remarks on this clone: With a much larger clone just one base away, this may be a read error. The genes are TRBV5-6 and TRBJ2-5; unclear D gene. Judging by the DNA end, TRBJ2-7 fits better; the J call may be wrong. The germline V gene encodes CDR1 SGHDT and CDR2 YYEEEE. The CDR3 contains 11 residues. The CDR3 loop reads CASSSTYEQYF. The CDR3 region has the DNA TGTGCCAGCAGCTCTACCTACGAGCAGTACTTC.

The chain joins TRBV6-5 to TRBJ2-7; possible D gene TRBD1, 5 bases. The CDR3 is 15 residues long. Between the trimmed V and J ends, which lost 4 bases and 2 bases, there was a span of 15 bases. Germline assignment: CDR1 MNHEY and CDR2 SVGAGI. The CDR3 is CASSSGIASTYEQYF. CDR3 in DNA: TGTGCCAGCAGTTCAGGGATCGCCTCAACCTACGAGCAGTACTTC.

The V gene is TRBV11-2, the J gene TRBJ2-1; TRBD1 is a possible D gene (6 bases). Germline assignment: CDR1 SGHAT and CDR2 FQNNGV. CDR3 size: 13 residues. V shed 5 bases and J shed 8 bases, with 13 bases lying between them. The CDR3 region has the DNA TGTGCCAGCAGCACCTGGACAGATGATGAGCAGTTCTTC. It codes for CASSTWTDDEQFF.

A single count supports this clone. V usage is TRBV27 and J usage is TRBJ2-5; D uncertain. The CDR3 spans 15 residues. The germline gives CDR1 MNHEY, CDR2 SMNVEV (reference sequence). V was pared by 5 bases and J by 1 base, with 14 bases between. The chain's CDR3 is CASSLLAQSQETQYF. The CDR3, as DNA: TGTGCCAGCAGTCTGTTAGCACAGAGCCAAGAGACCCAGTACTTC.